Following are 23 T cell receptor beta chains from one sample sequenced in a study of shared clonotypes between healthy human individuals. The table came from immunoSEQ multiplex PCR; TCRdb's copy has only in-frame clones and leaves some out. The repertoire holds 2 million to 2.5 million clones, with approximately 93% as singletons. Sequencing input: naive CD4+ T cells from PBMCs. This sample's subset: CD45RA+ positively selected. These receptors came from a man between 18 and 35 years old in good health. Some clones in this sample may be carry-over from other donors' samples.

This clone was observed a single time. CDR3: CASSQPSSGSNEQFF. In nucleotides, the CDR3 is TGTGCCAGCAGTCAACCCTCTAGCGGGTCCAATGAGCAGTTCTTC. V is TRBV28 and J is TRBJ2-1; 8 nucleotides agree with TRBD2. CDR1 is MDHEN, CDR2 SYDVKM, per germline. The CDR3 extends over 15 amino acids. J gave up 6 bases and V 5 bases, and 9 bases lay outside the gene matches. Based on the CDR3 plus reference TRBV28 and TRBJ2-1, the full variable domain is DVKVTQSSRYLVKRTGEKVFLECVQDMDHENMFWYRQDPGLGLRLIYFSYDVKMKEKGDIPEGYSVSREKKERFSLILESASTNQTSMYLCASSQPSSGSNEQFFGPGTRLTVL.

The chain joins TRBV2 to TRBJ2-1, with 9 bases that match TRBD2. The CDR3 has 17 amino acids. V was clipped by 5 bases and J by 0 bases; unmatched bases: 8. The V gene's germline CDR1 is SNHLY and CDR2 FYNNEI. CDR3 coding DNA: TGTGCCAGCAGTTCAGCGGGAGGTCTGAGCTCCTACAATGAGCAGTTCTTC. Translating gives CASSSAGGLSSYNEQFF.

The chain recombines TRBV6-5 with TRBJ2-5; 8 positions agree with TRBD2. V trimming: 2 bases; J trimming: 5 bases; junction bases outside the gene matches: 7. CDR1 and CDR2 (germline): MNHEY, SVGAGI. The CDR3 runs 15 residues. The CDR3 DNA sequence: TGTGCCAGCAGTTACATTCCGGGACTAGGCGAGACCCAGTACTTC. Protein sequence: CASSYIPGLGETQYF.

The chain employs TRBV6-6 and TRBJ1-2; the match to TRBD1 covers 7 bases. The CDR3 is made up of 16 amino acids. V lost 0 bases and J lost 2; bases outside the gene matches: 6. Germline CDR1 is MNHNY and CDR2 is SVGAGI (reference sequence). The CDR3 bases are TGTGCCAGCAGTTACTCGATAGGCAGGGGGAACTATGGCTACACCTTC. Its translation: CASSYSIGRGNYGYTF.

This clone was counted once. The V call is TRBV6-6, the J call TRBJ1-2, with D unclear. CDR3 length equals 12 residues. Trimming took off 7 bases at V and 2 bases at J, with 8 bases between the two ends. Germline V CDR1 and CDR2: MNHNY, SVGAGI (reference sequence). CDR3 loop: CASKGGNYGYTF. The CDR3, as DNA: TGTGCCAGCAAGGGAGGGAACTATGGCTACACCTTC.

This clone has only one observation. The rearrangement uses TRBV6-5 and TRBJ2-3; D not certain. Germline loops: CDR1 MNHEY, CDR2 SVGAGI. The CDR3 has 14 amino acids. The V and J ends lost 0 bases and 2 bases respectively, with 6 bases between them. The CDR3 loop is CASSYSALTDTQYF. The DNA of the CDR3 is TGTGCCAGCAGTTACTCGGCGCTCACAGATACGCAGTATTTT.

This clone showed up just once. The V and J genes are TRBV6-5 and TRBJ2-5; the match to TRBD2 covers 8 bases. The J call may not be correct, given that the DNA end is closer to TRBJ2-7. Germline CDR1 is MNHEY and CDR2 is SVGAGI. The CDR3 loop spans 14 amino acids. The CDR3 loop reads CASRRTSGSYEQYF. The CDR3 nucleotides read TGTGCCAGCAGACGAACTAGCGGTTCCTACGAGCAGTACTTC.

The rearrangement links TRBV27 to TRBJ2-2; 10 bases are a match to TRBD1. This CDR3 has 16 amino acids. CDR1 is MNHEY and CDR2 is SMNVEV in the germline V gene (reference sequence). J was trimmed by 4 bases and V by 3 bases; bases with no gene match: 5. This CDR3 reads CASSFRDRGSTGELFF. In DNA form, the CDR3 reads TGTGCCAGCAGTTTCCGGGACAGGGGCTCCACCGGGGAGCTGTTTTTT.

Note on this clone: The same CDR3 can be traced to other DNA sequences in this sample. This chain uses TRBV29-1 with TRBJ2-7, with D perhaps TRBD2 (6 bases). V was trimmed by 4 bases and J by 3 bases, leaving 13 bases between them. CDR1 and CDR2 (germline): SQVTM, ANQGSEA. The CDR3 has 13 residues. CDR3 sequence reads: CSVGGLAIYEQYF. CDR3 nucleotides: TGCAGCGTTGGGGGACTGGCCATCTACGAGCAGTACTTC.

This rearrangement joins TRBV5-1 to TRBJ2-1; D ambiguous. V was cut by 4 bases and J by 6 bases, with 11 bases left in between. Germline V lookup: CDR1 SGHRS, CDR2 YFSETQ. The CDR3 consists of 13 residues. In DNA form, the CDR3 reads TGCGCCAGCAGCCTCCACTTAGGCAATGAGCAGTTCTTC. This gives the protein CASSLHLGNEQFF.

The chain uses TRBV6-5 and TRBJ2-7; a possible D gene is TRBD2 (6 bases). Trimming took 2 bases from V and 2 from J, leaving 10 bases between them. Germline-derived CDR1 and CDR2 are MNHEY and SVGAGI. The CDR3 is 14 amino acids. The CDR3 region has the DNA TGTGCCAGCAGTTACACGGGGGTTACCTACGAGCAGTACTTC. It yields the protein CASSYTGVTYEQYF.

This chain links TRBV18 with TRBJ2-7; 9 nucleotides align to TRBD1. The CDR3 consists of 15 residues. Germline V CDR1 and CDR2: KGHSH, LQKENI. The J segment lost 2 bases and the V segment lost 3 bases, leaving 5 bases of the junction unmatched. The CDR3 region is CASSPGTGSAYEQYF. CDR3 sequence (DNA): TGTGCCAGCTCACCCGGGACAGGGTCGGCCTACGAGCAGTACTTC.

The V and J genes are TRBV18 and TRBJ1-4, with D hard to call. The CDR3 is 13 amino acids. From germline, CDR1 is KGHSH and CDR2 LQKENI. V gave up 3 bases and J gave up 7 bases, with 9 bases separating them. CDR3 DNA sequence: TGTGCCAGCTCACCTAGAAGCAGTGAAAAACTGTTTTTT. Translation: CASSPRSSEKLFF.

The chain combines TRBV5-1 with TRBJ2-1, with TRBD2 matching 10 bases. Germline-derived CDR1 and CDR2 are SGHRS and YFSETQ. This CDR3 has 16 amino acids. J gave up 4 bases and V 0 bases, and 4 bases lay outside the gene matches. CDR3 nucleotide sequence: TGCGCCAGCAGCTTGGTAATAGCGGGGGGTTACAATGAGCAGTTCTTC. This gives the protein CASSLVIAGGYNEQFF.

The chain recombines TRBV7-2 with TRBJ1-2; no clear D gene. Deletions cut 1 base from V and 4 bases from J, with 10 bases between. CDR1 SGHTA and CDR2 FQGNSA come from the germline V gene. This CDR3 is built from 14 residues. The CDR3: CASSLGGGSYGYTF. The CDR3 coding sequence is TGTGCCAGCAGCTTAGGAGGCGGCAGCTATGGCTACACCTTC.

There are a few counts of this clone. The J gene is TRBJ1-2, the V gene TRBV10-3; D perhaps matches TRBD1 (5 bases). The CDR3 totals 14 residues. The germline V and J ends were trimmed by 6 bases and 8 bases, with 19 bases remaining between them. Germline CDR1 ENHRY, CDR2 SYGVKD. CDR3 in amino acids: CAIRPQGEFSGYTF. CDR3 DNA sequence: TGTGCCATCAGACCTCAGGGTGAATTCTCCGGCTACACCTTC.

CDR3 DNA sequence: TGCGCCAGCACCGGACAGACTACTTCCTACAATGAGCAGTTCTTC. This translates into CASTGQTTSYNEQFF. This sequence joins TRBV5-1 and TRBJ2-1, with a tentative D call TRBD1 (6 bases). Germline lookup yields CDR1 SGHRS and CDR2 YFSETQ. Trimming removed 6 bases from V and 1 base from J, with 14 bases in between. The CDR3 extends over 15 amino acids.

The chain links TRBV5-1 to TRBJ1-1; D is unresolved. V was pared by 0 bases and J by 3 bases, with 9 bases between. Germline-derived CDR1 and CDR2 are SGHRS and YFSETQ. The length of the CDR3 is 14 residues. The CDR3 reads CASSLVNLDTEAFF. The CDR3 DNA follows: TGCGCCAGCAGCTTGGTGAATTTGGACACTGAAGCTTTCTTT.

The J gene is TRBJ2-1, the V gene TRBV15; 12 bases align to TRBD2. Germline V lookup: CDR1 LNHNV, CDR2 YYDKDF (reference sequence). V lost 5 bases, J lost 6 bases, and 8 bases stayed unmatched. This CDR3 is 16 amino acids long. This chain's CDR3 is CATSSSGRAVVNEQFF. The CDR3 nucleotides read TGTGCCACCAGCTCTAGCGGGAGGGCGGTTGTCAATGAGCAGTTCTTC.

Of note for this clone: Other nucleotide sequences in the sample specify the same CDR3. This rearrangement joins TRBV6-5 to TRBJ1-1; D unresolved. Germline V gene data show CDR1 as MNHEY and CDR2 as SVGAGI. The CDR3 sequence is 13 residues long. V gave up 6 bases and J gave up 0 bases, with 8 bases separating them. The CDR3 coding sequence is TGTGCCAGCAGCCTACTTATGAACACTGAAGCTTTCTTT. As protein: CASSLLMNTEAFF.

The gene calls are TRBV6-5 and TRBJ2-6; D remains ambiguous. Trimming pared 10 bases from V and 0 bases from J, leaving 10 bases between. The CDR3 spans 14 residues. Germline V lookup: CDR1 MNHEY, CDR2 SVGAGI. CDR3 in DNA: TGTGCCACCACGGAGCCCTCTGGGGCCAACGTCCTGACTTTC. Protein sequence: CATTEPSGANVLTF.

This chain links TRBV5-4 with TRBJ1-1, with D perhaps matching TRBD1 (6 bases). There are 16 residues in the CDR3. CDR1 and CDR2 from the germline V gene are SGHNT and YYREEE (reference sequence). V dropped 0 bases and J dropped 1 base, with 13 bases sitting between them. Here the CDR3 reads CASSLAGLTGNTEAFF. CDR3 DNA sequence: TGTGCCAGCAGCTTGGCCGGGCTGACAGGGAACACTGAAGCTTTCTTT.

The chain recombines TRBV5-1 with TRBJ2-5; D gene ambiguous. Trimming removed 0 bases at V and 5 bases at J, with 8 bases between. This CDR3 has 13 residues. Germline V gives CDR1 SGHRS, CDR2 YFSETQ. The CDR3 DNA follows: TGCGCCAGCAGCTTGGTGCTATTGGAGACCCAGTACTTC. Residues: CASSLVLLETQYF.